This T cell receptor beta chain was retrieved from a study of blood T cell repertoires in COVID-19. Study summary: Acute-phase and convalescent COVID-19 samples originated in the United States, Italy and Spain. Sources were T cells, B-cell-depleted T cells, or PBMCs; the material itself was cDNA or gDNA.

CDR3 length: 15 amino acids. Trimming took 3 bases from V and 5 from J, leaving 17 bases between them. Looked up from germline, CDR1 is SGHVT and CDR2 is SQSDAQ. TCRdb's table, derived via immunoSEQ multiplex PCR, lists solely in-frame clones and lacks some. The table has roughly 190,000 clones, roughly four fifths seen once. This receptor was identified in a human donor with acute or convalescent COVID-19. The donor label of this sample is uncertain. The V and J genes are TRBV7-4 and TRBJ2-7; a possible D gene is TRBD1 (6 bases). Sequencing was done on a sample of peripheral blood. The CDR3 sequence is CASSFQGIHGDEQYF. DNA for the CDR3: TGTGCCAGCAGCTTCCAGGGGATCCATGGGGACGAGCAGTACTTC.